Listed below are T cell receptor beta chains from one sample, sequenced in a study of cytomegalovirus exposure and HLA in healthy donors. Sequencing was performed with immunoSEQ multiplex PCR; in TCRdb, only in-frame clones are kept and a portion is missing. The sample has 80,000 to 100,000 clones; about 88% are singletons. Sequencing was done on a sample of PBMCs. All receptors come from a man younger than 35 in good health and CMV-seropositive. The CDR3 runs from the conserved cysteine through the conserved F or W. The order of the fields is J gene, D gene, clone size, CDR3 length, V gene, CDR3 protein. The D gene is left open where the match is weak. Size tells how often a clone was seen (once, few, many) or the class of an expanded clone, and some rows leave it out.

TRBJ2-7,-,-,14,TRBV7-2,CASSKGIEAYEQYF
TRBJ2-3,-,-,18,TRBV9,CASSASGLVNRGTDTQYF
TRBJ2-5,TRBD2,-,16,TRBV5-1,CASSLASGGPQETQYF
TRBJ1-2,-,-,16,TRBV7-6,CASSLGRPGNSYGYTF
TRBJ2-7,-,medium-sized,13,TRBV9,CASSVATGTEQYF
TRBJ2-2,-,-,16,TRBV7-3,CASSQTGGLNTGELFF
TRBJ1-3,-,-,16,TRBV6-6,CASTPTTGSSGNTIYF
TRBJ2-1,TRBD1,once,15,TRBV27,CASSLAGQGNNEQFF
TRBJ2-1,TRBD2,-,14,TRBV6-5,CASMFAGGSFEQFF
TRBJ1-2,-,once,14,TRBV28,CASSLYPRQGGYTF
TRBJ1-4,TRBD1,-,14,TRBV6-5,CASSDRAPNEKLFF
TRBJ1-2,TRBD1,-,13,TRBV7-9,CASSLLDRDGYTF
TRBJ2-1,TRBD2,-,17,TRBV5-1,CASRVLRTSGGAHEQFF
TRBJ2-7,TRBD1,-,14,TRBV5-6,CASNRGLRLDEQYF
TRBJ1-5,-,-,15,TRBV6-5,CASSQTRGGGQPQHF